The 26 T cell receptor beta chains presented below share a single source sample, sequenced in a study of T cells expressing NK-cell markers. TCRdb derives one entry per CDR3 protein from the 5' RACE reads, leaving out DNA. The repertoire shows around 260,000 distinct CDR3 sequences; the top ten hold roughly 4.2%. Input material: blood T cells: a sorted CD56 or NKG2C T cell subset, CD4+ or CD8+ T cells, or bulk PBMC T cells (not recorded which). The source of these receptors is a woman aged 18 to 75 in good health.

The chain links TRBV20-1 to TRBJ2-3; TCRdb names TRBD1, which stays unverified in the absence of DNA. The germline V gene has CDR1 DFQATT and CDR2 SNEGSKA (reference sequence). The CDR3 is made up of 17 amino acids. The CDR3 loop reads CSAPTRTKIASTDTQYF.

The genes are TRBV5-1 and TRBJ2-1; TCRdb lists TRBD1, though no DNA is available to test this call. CDR3 size: 14 residues. Germline V gene lookup returns CDR1 SGHRS and CDR2 YFSETQ. The CDR3 loop is CASGRGQSSNEQFF.

This chain links TRBV29-1 with TRBJ1-5. The CDR3 runs to 13 residues. The germline V gene encodes CDR1 SQVTM and CDR2 ANQGSEA. The CDR3 is CSVGRASNQPQHF.

The V and J genes are TRBV7-9 and TRBJ2-1; the D call from TCRdb, TRBD1, cannot be confirmed without DNA. The CDR3 contains 15 residues. CDR1 and CDR2 from the germline V gene are SEHNR and FQNEAQ (reference sequence). CDR3 region: CASSPPGTTYNEQFF.

The chain has TRBV10-3 and TRBJ2-5; TCRdb designates TRBD2, a call that cannot be tested without DNA. This CDR3 spans 14 amino acids. Germline-derived CDR1 and CDR2 are ENHRY and SYGVKD. CDR3 sequence reads: CAISEPGLGETQYF.

The rearrangement links TRBV4-3 to TRBJ1-5. The CDR3 sequence is 15 residues long. In germline, CDR1 is LGHNA, CDR2 YSLEER. This chain's CDR3 is CASSQDPGNKWPQHF.

The rearrangement joins TRBV7-2 to TRBJ2-5; the TCRdb call, TRBD1, lacks DNA for checking. The CDR3 loop spans 14 amino acids. Germline CDR1 reads SGHTA; CDR2 reads FQGNSA. CDR3 sequence reads: CASSLVSWPATQYF.

The CDR3 loop reads CASSPTGVGHNEQFF. The chain couples TRBV18 to TRBJ2-1; TCRdb's assignment of TRBD2 cannot be checked, as there is no DNA. Germline V gene lookup returns CDR1 KGHSH and CDR2 LQKENI. The CDR3 loop spans 15 amino acids.

The gene calls are TRBV7-3 and TRBJ1-2. Germline CDR1 SGHTA, CDR2 FQGTGA. The CDR3 is made up of 13 amino acids. The CDR3 is CASSLVSEQGYTF. Full variable domain (rest looked up from reference TRBV7-3 and TRBJ1-2): GAGVSQTPSNKVTEKGKYVELRCDPISGHTALYWYRQSLGQGPEFLIYFQGTGAADDSGLPNDRFFAVRPEGSVSTLKIQRTERGDSAVYLCASSLVSEQGYTFGSGTRLTVV.

This chain uses TRBV20-1 with TRBJ2-1. CDR1 is DFQATT and CDR2 is SNEGSKA in the germline V gene (reference sequence). This CDR3 is 15 amino acids long. This CDR3 reads CSVGLRGSFYNEQFF.

This sequence joins TRBV6-1 and TRBJ1-1; TCRdb lists TRBD1, though no DNA is available to test this call. This CDR3 is 15 amino acids long. Germline loops: CDR1 MNHNS, CDR2 SASEGT. The CDR3 spells CATTTGRPKNTEAFF.

The chain employs TRBV6-5 and TRBJ1-6; the TCRdb D gene call, TRBD1, has no DNA to confirm it. The CDR3 spans 16 residues. CDR1 is MNHEY, CDR2 SVGAGI, per germline. CDR3 region: CASSSRGGAYNSPLHF.

The chain recombines TRBV5-4 with TRBJ1-4. Germline V CDR1 and CDR2: SGHNT, YYREEE (reference sequence). The CDR3 runs 14 residues. The CDR3 is CASSLALVSEKLFF.

The chain recombines TRBV7-2 with TRBJ1-4. From germline, CDR1 is SGHTA and CDR2 FQGNSA. The CDR3 extends over 13 amino acids. The CDR3 loop reads CASSLSEGEKLFF.

The chain carries TRBV29-1 and TRBJ2-3; TCRdb lists TRBD2, though no DNA is available to test this call. CDR1 is SQVTM and CDR2 is ANQGSEA in the germline V gene. The CDR3 has 15 amino acids. This CDR3 is CSVDSGRGSTDTQYF.

The chain has TRBV6-2 or TRBV6-3 and TRBJ1-1; the D gene TCRdb calls, TRBD1, cannot be checked with no DNA. The CDR3 has 13 residues. Germline V CDR1 and CDR2: MNHEY, SVGEGT. CDR3 protein: CASSYGTNTEAFF.

This rearrangement joins TRBV20-1 to TRBJ2-7; TCRdb lists TRBD2, though no DNA is available to test this call. The CDR3 totals 16 residues. Germline CDR1 and CDR2: DFQATT and SNEGSKA (reference sequence). The CDR3 loop is CSARDSSGRANYEQYF.

This rearrangement joins TRBV7-3 to TRBJ2-3. Germline CDR1 is SGHTA and CDR2 is FQGTGA. CDR3 length: 13 amino acids. The CDR3 loop reads CASSPYQMDTQYF.

The chain is built from TRBV19 and TRBJ2-6. CDR3 length: 15 amino acids. CDR1 is LNHDA and CDR2 is SQIVND in the germline V gene (reference sequence). This CDR3 reads CASSIRSSGANVLTF.

V and J are TRBV12-3 or TRBV12-4 and TRBJ2-1. The CDR3 consists of 16 residues. The CDR3 reads CASSQLTGAPYNEQFF.

The CDR3 is CASSQDGVPSYNEQFF. The J gene is TRBJ2-1, the V gene TRBV4-2; TCRdb reports TRBD1, a call that lacks DNA to check it against. The CDR3 spans 16 residues. In germline, CDR1 is LGHNA, CDR2 YNFKEQ.

This chain links TRBV6-2 or TRBV6-3 with TRBJ2-3; lacking DNA, the TRBD2 call made by TCRdb goes unchecked. CDR1 is MNHEY, CDR2 SVGEGT, per germline. The CDR3 contains 14 residues. CDR3 residues: CASTHLAGMDTQYF.

CDR3 amino acids: CSARRTGANGANVLTF. This rearrangement joins TRBV20-1 to TRBJ2-6; TCRdb lists TRBD1, though no DNA is available to test this call. Looked up from germline, CDR1 is DFQATT and CDR2 is SNEGSKA (reference sequence). This CDR3 is built from 16 residues.

V and J are TRBV10-1 and TRBJ1-1; with no DNA, the TCRdb D assignment of TRBD1 cannot be verified. Per germline, CDR1 WNHNN and CDR2 SYGVQD (reference sequence). The CDR3 extends over 14 amino acids. CDR3 region: CASSSQGMNTEAFF.

The chain links TRBV5-6 to TRBJ2-5; without DNA, the TCRdb call of TRBD2 cannot be checked. The CDR3 sequence is 16 residues long. Germline V gene sequence: CDR1 SGHDT, CDR2 YYEEEE. The CDR3 sequence is CASSWGTLRAQETQYF.

This rearrangement joins TRBV29-1 to TRBJ1-1. The CDR3 is 12 amino acids. CDR1 and CDR2 (germline): SQVTM, ANQGSEA. The CDR3 loop is CSVQIQRTEAFF.